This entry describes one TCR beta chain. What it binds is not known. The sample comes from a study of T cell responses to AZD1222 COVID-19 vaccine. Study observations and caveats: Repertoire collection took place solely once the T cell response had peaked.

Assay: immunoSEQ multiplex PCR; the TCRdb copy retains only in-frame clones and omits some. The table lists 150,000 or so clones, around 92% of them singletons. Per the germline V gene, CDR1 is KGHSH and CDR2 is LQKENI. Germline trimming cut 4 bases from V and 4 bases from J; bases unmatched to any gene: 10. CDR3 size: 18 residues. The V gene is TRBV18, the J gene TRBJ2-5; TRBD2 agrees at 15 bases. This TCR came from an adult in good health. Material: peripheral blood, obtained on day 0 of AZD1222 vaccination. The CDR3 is CASSLRTSGGASGETQYF. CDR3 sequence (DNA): TGTGCCAGCTCACTCAGGACTAGCGGGGGGGCCAGCGGAGAGACCCAGTACTTC.